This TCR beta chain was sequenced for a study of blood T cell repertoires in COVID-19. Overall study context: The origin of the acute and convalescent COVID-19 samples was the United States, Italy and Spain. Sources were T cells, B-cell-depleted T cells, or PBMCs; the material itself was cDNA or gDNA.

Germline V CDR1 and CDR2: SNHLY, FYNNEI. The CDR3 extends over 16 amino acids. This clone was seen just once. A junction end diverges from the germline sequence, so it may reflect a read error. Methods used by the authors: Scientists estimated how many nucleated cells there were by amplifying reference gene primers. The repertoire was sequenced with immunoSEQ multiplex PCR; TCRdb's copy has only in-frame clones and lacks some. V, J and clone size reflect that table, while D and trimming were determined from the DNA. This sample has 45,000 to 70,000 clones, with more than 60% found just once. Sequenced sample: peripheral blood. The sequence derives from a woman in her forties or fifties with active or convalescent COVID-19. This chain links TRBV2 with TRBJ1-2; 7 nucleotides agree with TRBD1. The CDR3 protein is CAGSVDRDSGDYGYTF. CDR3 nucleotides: TGTGCCGGCAGTGTCGACAGGGATTCGGGCGACTATGGCTACACCTTC. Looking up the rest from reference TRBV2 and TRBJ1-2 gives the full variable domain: EPEVTQTPSHQVTQMGQEVILRCVPISNHLYFYWYRQILGQKVEFLVSFYNNEISEKSEIFDDQFSVERPDGSNFTLKIRSTKLEDSAMYFCAGSVDRDSGDYGYTFGSGTRLTVV.